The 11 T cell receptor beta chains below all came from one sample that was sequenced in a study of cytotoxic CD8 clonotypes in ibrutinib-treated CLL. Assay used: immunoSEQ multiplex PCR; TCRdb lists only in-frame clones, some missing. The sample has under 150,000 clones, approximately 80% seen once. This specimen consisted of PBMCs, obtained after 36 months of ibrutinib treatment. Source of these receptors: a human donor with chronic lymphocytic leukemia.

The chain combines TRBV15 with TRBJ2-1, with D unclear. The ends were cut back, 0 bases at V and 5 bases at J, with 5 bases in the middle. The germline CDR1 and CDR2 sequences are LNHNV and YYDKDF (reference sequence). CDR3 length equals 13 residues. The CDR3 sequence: CATSRDEDNEQFF. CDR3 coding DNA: TGTGCCACCAGCAGAGATGAGGACAATGAGCAGTTCTTC.

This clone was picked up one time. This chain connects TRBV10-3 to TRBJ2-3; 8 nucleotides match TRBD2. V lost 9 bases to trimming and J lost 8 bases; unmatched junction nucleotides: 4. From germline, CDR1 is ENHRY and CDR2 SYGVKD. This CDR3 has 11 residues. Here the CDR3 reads CAMGLDGTQYF. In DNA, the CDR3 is TGTGCCATGGGACTAGACGGTACGCAGTATTTT.

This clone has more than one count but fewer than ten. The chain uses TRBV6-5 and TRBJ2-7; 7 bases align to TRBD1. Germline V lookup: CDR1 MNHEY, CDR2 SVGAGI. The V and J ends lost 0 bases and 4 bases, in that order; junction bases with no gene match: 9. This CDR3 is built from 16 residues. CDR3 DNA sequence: TGTGCCAGCAGTTACTCGAGGGCCAGGGGGTCTTACGAGCAGTACTTC. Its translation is CASSYSRARGSYEQYF.

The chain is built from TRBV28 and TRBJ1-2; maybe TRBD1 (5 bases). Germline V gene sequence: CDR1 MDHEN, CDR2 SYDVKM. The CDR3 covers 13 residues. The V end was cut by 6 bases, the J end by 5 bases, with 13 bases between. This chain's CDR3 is CASRPGNVYGYTF. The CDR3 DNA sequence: TGTGCCAGCAGGCCAGGGAACGTGTATGGCTACACCTTC.

CDR3 residues: CASSYFQGARATEAFF. CDR3 nucleotides: TGTGCCAGCAGTTATTTCCAGGGGGCCCGGGCCACTGAAGCTTTCTTT. V is TRBV6-6 and J is TRBJ1-1; 8 nucleotides agree with TRBD1. J lost 4 bases, V lost 3 bases, and 10 bases had no gene match. The germline V gene encodes CDR1 MNHNY and CDR2 SVGAGI (reference sequence). CDR3 length: 16 amino acids.

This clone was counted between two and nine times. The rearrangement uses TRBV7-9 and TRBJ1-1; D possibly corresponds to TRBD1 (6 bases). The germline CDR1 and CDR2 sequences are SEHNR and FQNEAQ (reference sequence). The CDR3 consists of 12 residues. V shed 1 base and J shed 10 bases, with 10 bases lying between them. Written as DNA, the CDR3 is TGTGCCAGCAGCTTAGACAGGGTAACAGCTTTCTTT. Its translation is CASSLDRVTAFF.

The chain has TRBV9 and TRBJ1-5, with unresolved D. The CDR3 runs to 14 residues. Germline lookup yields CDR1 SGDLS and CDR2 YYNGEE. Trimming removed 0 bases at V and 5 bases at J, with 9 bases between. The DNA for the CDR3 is TGTGCCAGCAGCGTAGATGTTAGGGATCAGCCCCAGCATTTT. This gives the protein CASSVDVRDQPQHF.

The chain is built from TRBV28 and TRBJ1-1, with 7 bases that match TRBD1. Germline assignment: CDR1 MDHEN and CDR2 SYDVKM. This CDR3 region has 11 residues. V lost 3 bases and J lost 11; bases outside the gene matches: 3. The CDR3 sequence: CASSFTGVAFF. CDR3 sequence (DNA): TGTGCCAGCAGTTTTACAGGGGTGGCTTTCTTT.

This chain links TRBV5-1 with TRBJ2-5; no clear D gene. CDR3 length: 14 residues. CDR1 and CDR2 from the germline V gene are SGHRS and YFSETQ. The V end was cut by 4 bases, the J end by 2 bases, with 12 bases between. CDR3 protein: CASSGQHYQETQYF. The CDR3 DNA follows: TGCGCCAGCAGCGGGCAGCACTATCAAGAGACCCAGTACTTC.

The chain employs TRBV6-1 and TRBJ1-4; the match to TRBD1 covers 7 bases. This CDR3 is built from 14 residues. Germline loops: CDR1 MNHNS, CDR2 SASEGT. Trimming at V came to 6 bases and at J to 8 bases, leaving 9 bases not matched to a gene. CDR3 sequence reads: CASRGTAINEKLFF. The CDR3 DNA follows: TGTGCCAGCAGGGGGACAGCCATCAACGAAAAACTGTTTTTT.

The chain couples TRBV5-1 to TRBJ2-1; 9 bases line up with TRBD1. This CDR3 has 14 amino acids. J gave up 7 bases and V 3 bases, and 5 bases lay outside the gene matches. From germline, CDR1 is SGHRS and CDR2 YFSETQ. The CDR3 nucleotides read TGCGCCAGCAGCTCCGGGACAGGGTTTAATGAGCAGTTCTTC. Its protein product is CASSSGTGFNEQFF.